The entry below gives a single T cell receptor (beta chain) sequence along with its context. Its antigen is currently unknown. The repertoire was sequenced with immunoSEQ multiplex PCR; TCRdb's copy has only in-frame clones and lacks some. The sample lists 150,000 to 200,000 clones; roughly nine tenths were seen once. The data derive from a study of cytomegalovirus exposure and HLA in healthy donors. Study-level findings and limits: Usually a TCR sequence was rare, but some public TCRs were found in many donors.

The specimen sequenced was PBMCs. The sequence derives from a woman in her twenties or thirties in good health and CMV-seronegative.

The CDR3 coding sequence is TGTGCCAGCAGCTCGTGGCGGTCGTACAATGAGCAGTTCTTC. Translated, it gives CASSSWRSYNEQFF. The rearrangement links TRBV5-4 to TRBJ2-1; D is ambiguous. Per germline, CDR1 SGHNT and CDR2 YYREEE (reference sequence). V was clipped by 3 bases and J by 4 bases, with 11 bases between them. CDR3 length: 14 amino acids.